The TCR beta chain under discussion was sequenced for a study of cytomegalovirus exposure and HLA in healthy donors (dated 2017 in TCRdb). Regarding the study in general: In an earlier analysis of approximately 500 of the donors, about 270 Gb of sequence data and roughly 100 million unique TCR beta sequences from about 190 million T cells were reported. An early release covering 500 to 750 HLA-typed donors comprised about 300 gigabases of sequencing data and about 90 million unique TCR sequences. The genetic ancestry cluster associated with self-reported Caucasian donors included 81% of the 350 to 500 genotyped donors. The study aimed to test whether signatures of past pathogen exposure could be identified by cataloging public T cell receptors. Using immunosequencing, the study profiled T cell repertoires from 666 subjects and related those repertoires to cytomegalovirus serostatus. In addition to the first cohort of around 670 subjects, a separate validation cohort of approximately 120 different subjects was used. The study combined high-throughput TCR immunosequencing, statistical association of individual TCRs with disease status, and machine learning to predict cytomegalovirus infection status. In a later analysis, previously published TCR beta repertoires from 550 to 700 donors were re-analyzed and high-resolution HLA genotyping was added so that TCR occurrence patterns could be studied. In the later analysis, no new phenotypic data were used to find candidate immune exposures; instead, reliance was placed on TCR beta sequences and their occurrence across donors. In an earlier analysis of a few hundred of the donors, high-throughput TCR beta sequencing was used to judge whether each TCR beta V gene segment behaved as functional or pseudogenic. Donor age, sex, ethnicity and CMV serostatus were collected together with the repertoire data. In a later genetic analysis, genome-wide SNP genotypes for about three fifths of the 666 donors were used, and that subset was treated as a discovery cohort. All discovery cohort repertoires had been generated using a single sequencing platform. Class I and class II HLA loci were covered by the typing at four-digit resolution. Typing coverage varied by locus: 629-630 donors for A, B, C, DRB1 and DQB1; approximately 500 for DQA1; more than 600 for DPA1; fewer than 480 for DPB1. Five DR-DQ haplotypes were handled as single units for association and clustering because linkage in the cohort was strong. Among about 390 genotyped donors of the cohort, an average of around 240,000 unique TCR beta nucleotide sequences were sequenced per donor, around 18% of them non-productive. The study at large found these results: Linkage disequilibrium might explain the correlated functional status among segregating V segments, but an unknown experimental factor could not be excluded. According to the authors, the approach could potentially be generalized to other disease states and immunological phenotypes. Roughly uniform sequencing depth across donors was assumed in presence/absence analyses, although this assumption may not hold. While some public TCRs were present in many individuals, most TCR sequences turned up only very rarely across donors. In a later analysis, HLA-associated TCR beta chains were found to be more clonally expanded and to have lower generation probabilities than equally common non-associated chains. The 87-base-pair reads could not distinguish some IMGT-functional V segments, including TRBV6-2 and TRBV6-3, so those segments were excluded. Cytomegalovirus status was reported to be diagnosed by the classifier with high specificity and sensitivity in both the original and validation cohorts. A later analysis associated 15,000 to 20,000 TCR beta sequences with specific HLA alleles at a false discovery rate of 0.05. In an earlier analysis of over 550 of the donors, most TCR beta V segments were observed in productive rearrangements about 87% or about 30% of the time, broadly matching IMGT annotations. A further reported finding was that TCR beta sequences accurately predicted the HLA-A and HLA-B alleles for most subjects in the first cohort. In a later analysis, several top co-occurrence clusters were reported to appear linked to parvovirus B19, influenza, CMV and Epstein-Barr virus. The only immune exposure information available for the cohort was CMV serostatus. A later genetic analysis reported fewer N-insertions in productive TCRs among donors in an Asian-associated ancestry cluster than the approximately 700-donor mean. An association between a missense DCLRE1C variant and V-gene and J-gene trimming of TCR beta chains was found in a later genetic analysis and replicated in an independent cohort. Over 15 rarely observed V segments, including chromosome 9 orphons, were excluded from the earlier analysis of several hundred of the donors because counts were too low. In a later analysis, most CMV-associated TCR beta chains were found to appear HLA-restricted, with HLA associations seemingly driven largely by CMV exposure. In the study, around 150 TCR beta chains were listed as associated with cytomegalovirus. A few of the identified cytomegalovirus-associated TCR beta chains were confirmed in vitro to be specific for cytomegalovirus antigens. A cluster of highly shared sequence variants was judged likely to be a technical artifact of the sequencing pipeline. The cohort was sequenced for TCR beta chains only, and without alpha or paired-chain data the features that could be detected were limited. According to a later analysis, TCR association rates differed among HLA loci, with DRB1 alleles showing the most associated TCRs and HLA-C alleles showing the fewest. When HLA alleles, especially DR and DQ, strongly co-occurred, TCR associations were difficult to assign to individual alleles. Because some donors lacked HLA typing at each locus, the association tests relied only on the typed subset.

In the germline V gene, CDR1 corresponds to SQVTM and CDR2 to ANQGSEA. The CDR3 spans 11 residues, from the cysteine through the phenylalanine. The entry retains the CDR3 DNA only, 33 bases that are in frame from base 1. V loses 6 bases of germline sequence and J loses 15 bases, and the interval between the two ends is 18 bases. Of note for this clone: Its binding antigen is unknown. No clone much larger than this one lies a single base away; base qualities are absent.

The cohort consisted of 600 to 750 healthy bone marrow donors. At the time of sampling, all cohort members were nominally healthy, though unrecorded immune exposures were likely present. The donor tested CMV seropositive and was one of the 289 seropositive cohort members. Each donor provided a peripheral blood sample, and peripheral blood mononuclear cells were used for TCR beta sequencing. Genomic DNA was extracted from the blood cell samples with the Qiagen DNeasy Blood Extraction Kit. Library preparation was by the immunoSEQ multiplex PCR assay. For the multiplex PCR, a mixture combining 60 forward primers for TCR Vbeta segments and 13 reverse primers for TCR Jbeta segments was used. The CDR3 region of rearranged TCR beta genes was amplified from genomic DNA with a multiplex PCR assay. The Illumina HiSeq System was used to sequence the amplified TCR beta libraries as 87-base-pair reads. From the authors' description of their analysis: A later analysis tallied tens of millions of unique TCR beta chains across the 660 or so repertoires, and 10 million to 11 million of those chains were shared by two or more donors. Raw reads were error-corrected and collapsed into unique sequences by a nearest-neighbor algorithm in which closely related sequences were merged to remove PCR and sequencing errors. CDR3 sequences were aligned to IMGT reference sequences to assign V, D and J gene segments. For a sequence to be retained, a match of at least six nucleotides was required to both a V gene segment and a J gene segment. A rearrangement counted as productive if the CDR3 had no stop codons and remained in frame with V and J, and every other rearrangement counted as non-productive. CDR3 was defined by IMGT convention, running from the second conserved V-encoded cysteine to the conserved J-encoded phenylalanine. Sequences without an unambiguous match to a single V gene segment were excluded from the earlier analysis of 450 to 750 of the donors. In an earlier analysis of 587 of the donors, a V segment was called functional when productive rearrangements were above 56.7%, and segregating when the standard deviation between donors exceeded 5%. A statistical classification framework was built to diagnose cytomegalovirus status from the catalog of TCR beta chain sequences. V and J gene assignment, in a later analysis, came from comparing TCR nucleotide sequences with IMGT/GENE-DB human TR gene sequences. The TCRdist pipeline was used in a later analysis to assign CDR3 sequences and most-parsimonious VDJ recombination scenarios. In a later analysis, each TCR beta chain was defined by its CDR3 amino acid sequence together with its V-gene family, and reads without a unique V-gene family were excluded. To address suspected cross-contamination and a sequencing artifact, a later analysis removed under 600 highly shared, low-generation-probability nucleotide sequences. In a later analysis, a clonal expansion index was calculated for each public chain from normalized within-repertoire ranks of inferred template counts. Generation probabilities in a later analysis came from a VDJ recombination model fitted to out-of-frame rearrangements, and those results were checked against IGoR. A later analysis scored TCR-TCR, TCR-HLA and TCR-CMV co-occurrence with hypergeometric tests, applying a repertoire-size bias correction to TCR pairs. In a later analysis, false discovery rates were estimated by permuting HLA or CMV assignments 20 times. In a later analysis, co-occurring TCRs were grouped using DBSCAN, with TCRdist sequence similarity added in when clustering inside HLA-allele-positive subsets. For co-occurrence clustering, repertoires with fewer than 30,000 or more than 120,000 public chains were excluded, along with five repertoires with anomalous nucleotide sharing. TCRdb's version of the immuneACCESS table is confined to in-frame rearrangements and falls short of the full clone set. An unresolved V gene accounts for under half of the shortfall where checked; the remainder is of unknown origin. V, J and clone size are taken as reported in that table, and D and trimming were inferred from the DNA itself. The sample table contains about 98,000 clones; only one count was recorded for over 65% of them. Of the sample, roughly 17% falls within the top ten clones.

The receptor was derived from a man between 60 and 70 years old in good health and CMV-seropositive. The V and J genes are TRBV29-1 and TRBJ2-1; 5 matching bases give a weak D call of TRBD2. Sequencing was done on a sample of PBMCs. Here the CDR3 is given as CSVQSGEWGFF. The DNA sequence is as follows: TGCAGCGTGCAAAGCGGAGAATGGGGGTTCTTC.